The 28 T cell receptor beta chains in this list originate from one sample, sequenced in a study of T cells in localized non-small cell lung cancer. The data were produced by immunoSEQ multiplex PCR, yet TCRdb's version contains in-frame clones alone and is incomplete. The sample lists some 78,000 clones, approximately 85% seen once, with 2.8% in the top ten. The sequenced sample was peripheral blood, obtained before any cancer treatment. These receptors all stem from a man aged 40 to 75 with stage I lung adenocarcinoma.

This chain connects TRBV19 to TRBJ1-1, with TRBD1 matching over 8 bases. The CDR3 length is 14 residues. CDR1 LNHDA and CDR2 SQIVND come from the germline V gene (reference sequence). V was pared by 6 bases and J by 5 bases, with 8 bases of the junction left unmatched. CDR3 sequence (DNA): TGTGCCAGTAGCCCCCAGGGGGCGAAGACTGAAGCTTTCTTT. Its translation is CASSPQGAKTEAFF.

The chain joins TRBV30 to TRBJ2-3; the D gene is possibly TRBD1 (6 bases). This CDR3 is built from 17 residues. Trimming left V 0 bases short and J 2 bases short, with 18 bases between. The germline V gene has CDR1 GTSNPN and CDR2 SVGIG (reference sequence). CDR3 DNA: TGTGCCTGGAGTGTTGAAGTACAGACAGGTTACACAGATACGCAGTATTTT. This sequence encodes CAWSVEVQTGYTDTQYF.

This chain links TRBV7-8 with TRBJ1-1; TRBD1 might be the D (6 bases). Germline V gene sequence: CDR1 SGHVS, CDR2 FQNEAQ. Between the trimmed V and J ends, which lost 0 bases and 5 bases, there was a span of 10 bases. CDR3 size: 14 residues. The CDR3 is CASSLAGGETEAFF. The CDR3 nucleotides are TGTGCCAGCAGCTTAGCAGGGGGGGAGACTGAAGCTTTCTTT.

The chain has TRBV11-1 and TRBJ2-2; no definite D call. Trimming stripped 5 bases from V and 2 bases from J, with 6 bases between. Germline loops: CDR1 SGHAT, CDR2 FQDESV (reference sequence). The CDR3 has 13 residues. The DNA of the CDR3 is TGTGCCAGCAGCGGCAGTAACACCGGGGAGCTGTTTTTT. Protein sequence: CASSGSNTGELFF.

V is TRBV10-3 and J is TRBJ1-3; 7 bases align to TRBD1. V was pared by 4 bases and J by 4 bases, with 7 bases of the junction left unmatched. CDR1 ENHRY and CDR2 SYGVKD come from the germline V gene. CDR3 length equals 15 residues. CDR3 sequence reads: CAISGKTGQGNTIYF. Here the CDR3 DNA reads TGTGCCATCAGTGGGAAGACAGGGCAAGGAAACACCATATATTTT.

J is TRBJ1-3 and V is TRBV13, with 8 positions matching TRBD1. This CDR3 has 17 amino acids. Germline-derived CDR1 and CDR2 are PRHDT and FYEKMQ (reference sequence). The trim removed 5 bases at V and 4 bases at J, leaving 13 bases unmatched. CDR3: CASSQNSGGAEGNTIYF. CDR3 sequence (DNA): TGTGCCAGCAGCCAGAACTCAGGGGGCGCGGAAGGAAACACCATATATTTT.

The chain has TRBV19 and TRBJ2-7; 14 nucleotides align to TRBD2. The CDR3 has 15 amino acids. Trimming took 5 bases from V and 5 from J; bases not matched to a gene: 5. Germline values: CDR1 LNHDA, CDR2 SQIVND (reference sequence). The chain's CDR3 is CASSRLAGGPNEQYF. DNA of the CDR3: TGTGCCAGTAGTCGACTAGCGGGAGGGCCAAACGAGCAGTACTTC.

The chain couples TRBV6-6 to TRBJ1-2; 9 bases are shared with TRBD1. V was clipped by 5 bases and J by 7 bases; unmatched bases: 5. The CDR3 length is 13 residues. Looked up from germline, CDR1 is MNHNY and CDR2 is SVGAGI (reference sequence). CDR3 sequence: CASSTWTGVGYTF. The CDR3 region has the DNA TGTGCCAGCAGTACCTGGACAGGGGTTGGCTACACCTTC.

The chain couples TRBV7-9 to TRBJ2-3; TRBD2 aligns across 7 bases. Germline V lookup: CDR1 SEHNR, CDR2 FQNEAQ (reference sequence). This CDR3 comprises 17 residues. The ends lost 0 bases at V and 0 bases at J; junction bases unmatched: 6. This chain's CDR3 is CASSLALTRESTDTQYF. In nucleotides, the CDR3 is TGTGCCAGCAGCTTAGCGCTAACGCGGGAGAGCACAGATACGCAGTATTTT.

The chain employs TRBV7-2 and TRBJ2-3, with 7 bases matching TRBD2. CDR1 is SGHTA and CDR2 is FQGNSA in the germline V gene. This CDR3 has 15 residues. J lost 1 base, V lost 5 bases, and 6 bases had no gene match. The CDR3 nucleotides are TGTGCCAGCAGCCCGGTGGCGGGGGGCACAGATACGCAGTATTTT. Protein: CASSPVAGGTDTQYF. Combining the CDR3 with reference TRBV7-2 and TRBJ2-3 gives the whole variable domain GAGVSQSPSNKVTEKGKDVELRCDPISGHTALYWYRQSLGQGLEFLIYFQGNSAPDKSGLPSDRFSAERTGGSVSTLTIQRTQQEDSAVYLCASSPVAGGTDTQYFGPGTRLTVL.

CDR3 sequence reads: CAWTASRHGYTF. CDR3 sequence (DNA): TGTGCCTGGACTGCTTCAAGGCATGGCTACACCTTC. This chain links TRBV30 with TRBJ1-2, with no clear D. The V gene's germline CDR1 is GTSNPN and CDR2 SVGIG (reference sequence). Trimming removed 4 bases from V and 6 bases from J, with 12 bases in between. The CDR3 spans 12 residues.

The CDR3, as DNA: TGTGCCAGCAGCTTAGGGGGCCCACACAAAACTCAGCCCCAGCATTTT. Translated, it gives CASSLGGPHKTQPQHF. The chain joins TRBV7-2 to TRBJ1-5; a weak D match, TRBD1 (5 bases). Germline V lookup: CDR1 SGHTA, CDR2 FQGNSA. The CDR3 runs to 16 residues. V was cut by 1 base and J by 6 bases, with 16 bases left in between.

This clone occurred once. The V gene is TRBV29-1, the J gene TRBJ2-4; D ambiguous. The V end lost 4 bases, the J end lost 0 bases, and 7 bases lay between the germline ends. The CDR3 loop spans 13 amino acids. Germline V lookup: CDR1 SQVTM, CDR2 ANQGSEA. Here the CDR3 reads CSVGKQAKNIQYF. DNA for the CDR3: TGCAGCGTTGGTAAACAAGCCAAAAACATTCAGTACTTC.

The V gene is TRBV9, the J gene TRBJ2-7, with a weak D call TRBD2 (6 bases). The V end was cut by 3 bases, the J end by 2 bases, with 15 bases between. In germline, CDR1 is SGDLS, CDR2 YYNGEE. CDR3 length: 15 amino acids. Written as DNA, the CDR3 is TGTGCCAGCAGCGCGTTCCGGGACTCTCCCTACGAGCAGTACTTC. Translating gives CASSAFRDSPYEQYF.

The chain links TRBV2 to TRBJ2-7; 8 bases agree with TRBD1. This CDR3 spans 15 amino acids. The V segment lost 5 bases and the J segment 3 bases; nucleotides outside the gene matches: 9. Germline values: CDR1 SNHLY, CDR2 FYNNEI. In DNA form, the CDR3 reads TGTGCCAGCAGTCCGGGACAGGTGGTGATCTACGAGCAGTACTTC. Encoded protein: CASSPGQVVIYEQYF.

This chain connects TRBV27 to TRBJ2-7; 9 positions agree with TRBD1. Germline CDR1 and CDR2: MNHEY and SMNVEV (reference sequence). J was trimmed by 5 bases and V by 8 bases; bases with no gene match: 4. The CDR3 totals 12 residues. The CDR3 bases are TGTGCCAGCCGGGACAGGGTCAACGAGCAGTACTTC. Amino acid sequence: CASRDRVNEQYF.

CDR3 residues: CASRSPGGAGLEQFF. The DNA for the CDR3 is TGTGCCAGCAGATCCCCGGGGGGCGCGGGTCTTGAGCAGTTCTTC. J is TRBJ2-1 and V is TRBV6-4; TRBD2 is a possible D gene (7 bases). This CDR3 has 15 amino acids. The ends were cut back, 6 bases at V and 9 bases at J, with 21 bases in the middle. Per the germline V gene, CDR1 is MRHNA and CDR2 is SNTAGT.

The chain couples TRBV7-9 to TRBJ2-2; 9 bases line up with TRBD1. There are 18 residues in the CDR3. CDR1 is SEHNR and CDR2 is FQNEAQ in the germline V gene (reference sequence). V shed 5 bases, J shed 5 bases, and the junction held 15 bases outside the gene matches. This CDR3 is CASSIRSGTGLGTGELFF. The CDR3 coding sequence is TGTGCCAGCAGCATAAGATCCGGGACAGGGTTGGGAACCGGGGAGCTGTTTTTT.

V and J are TRBV5-1 and TRBJ2-1, with 15 bases matching TRBD2. CDR1 SGHRS and CDR2 YFSETQ come from the germline V gene. The CDR3 extends over 15 amino acids. V shed 3 bases and J 7 bases; nucleotides not matched to a gene: 2. The CDR3 reads CASSWTSGRGNEQFF. Here the CDR3 DNA reads TGCGCCAGCAGCTGGACTAGCGGGAGGGGAAATGAGCAGTTCTTC.

This sequence joins TRBV4-1 and TRBJ1-5, with D unresolved. The CDR3 is 14 residues long. V dropped 0 bases and J dropped 7 bases, with 10 bases sitting between them. The V gene's germline CDR1 is MGHRA and CDR2 YSYEKL. In DNA, the CDR3 is TGCGCCAGCAGCCAAGATAGCAGAGGGCAGCCCCAGCATTTT. Protein product: CASSQDSRGQPQHF.

In its sample, this clone was seen once. The CDR3 loop is CASSLGARVTPDTEAFF. In DNA form, the CDR3 reads TGCGCCAGCAGCTTGGGGGCCAGGGTTACGCCGGACACTGAAGCTTTCTTT. J is TRBJ1-1 and V is TRBV5-1; a possible D gene is TRBD1 (5 bases). This CDR3 has 17 amino acids. Trimming took 0 bases from V and 3 from J, leaving 18 bases between them. Germline V gives CDR1 SGHRS, CDR2 YFSETQ.

This clone was seen once. This chain joins TRBV7-2 and TRBJ2-3, with 9 nucleotides matching TRBD1. After removal of 3 bases from V and 13 bases from J, the junction contained 8 bases not matched to a gene. Germline assignment: CDR1 SGHTA and CDR2 FQGNSA. The CDR3 runs 13 residues. The CDR3 DNA sequence: TGTGCCAGCAGCTTGCAGTTTCGGGACAGGGAGTATTTT. This sequence encodes CASSLQFRDREYF.

This chain joins TRBV7-2 and TRBJ2-5; 15 nucleotides agree with TRBD2. The CDR3 totals 18 residues. Germline V CDR1 and CDR2: SGHTA, FQGNSA. The J segment lost 5 bases and the V segment lost 5 bases, leaving 12 bases of the junction unmatched. This chain's CDR3 is CASSRRTSGGVSRETQYF. In nucleotides, the CDR3 is TGTGCCAGCAGCCGAAGGACTAGCGGGGGGGTGTCGCGGGAGACCCAGTACTTC.

The chain carries TRBV28 and TRBJ2-3; 12 bases line up with TRBD2. Trimming at V came to 4 bases and at J to 4 bases, leaving 9 bases not matched to a gene. The germline V gene encodes CDR1 MDHEN and CDR2 SYDVKM. The CDR3 totals 17 residues. The CDR3 region has the DNA TGTGCCAGCAGTTCTCTGACTAGCGGGGGCTCGGCAGATACGCAGTATTTT. Its translation is CASSSLTSGGSADTQYF.

The rearrangement links TRBV19 to TRBJ2-3; 8 nucleotides line up with TRBD1. With 6 bases clipped from V and 9 bases from J, the junction kept 5 bases outside the gene matches. The germline gives CDR1 LNHDA, CDR2 SQIVND (reference sequence). The CDR3 has 12 amino acids. The CDR3 here is CASRDRVETQYF. The CDR3 nucleotides are TGTGCCAGTAGGGACAGGGTAGAGACGCAGTATTTT.

Turning to this clone: The germline gene is not matched at one end of the junction; a read error may be the cause. The V and J genes are TRBV7-9 and TRBJ2-3; D unclear. Germline values: CDR1 SEHNR, CDR2 FQNEAQ (reference sequence). CDR3 length equals 15 residues. The CDR3 bases are TGTGCCAGCACCTTAACCGTTGGAAGCACAGATACGCAGTATTTT. Its translation: CASTLTVGSTDTQYF.

This CDR3 is CASSHWRTGNEQFF. Written as DNA, the CDR3 is TGTGCCAGCAGCCATTGGAGGACAGGGAATGAGCAGTTCTTC. This chain links TRBV7-9 with TRBJ2-1, with TRBD1 identical over 8 bases. Germline CDR1 and CDR2: SEHNR and FQNEAQ (reference sequence). This CDR3 has 14 residues. Unmatched junction bases numbered 7, after V lost 5 bases and J lost 7 bases. The whole variable domain, filled in from reference TRBV7-9 and TRBJ2-1, reads DTGVSQNPRHKITKRGQNVTFRCDPISEHNRLYWYRQTLGQGPEFLTYFQNEAQLEKSRLLSDRFSAERPKGSFSTLEIQRTEQGDSAMYLCASSHWRTGNEQFFGPGTRLTVL.

This clone came up a few times. Germline and junction disagree at one end, which may indicate a read error. This chain links TRBV27 with TRBJ2-2; no definite D call. CDR1 is MNHEY, CDR2 SMNVEV, per germline (reference sequence). The length of the CDR3 is 12 residues. In nucleotides, the CDR3 is TGTGCCAGCAGTATATCCACCGGGGAGCTGTTTTTT. Translation gives CASSISTGELFF.